A single sample is the source of the 9 T cell receptor beta chains below, sequenced in a study of preoperative IRX-2 immunotherapy in early breast cancer. Treatment of the sample: preoperative locoregional IRX-2 cytokine immunotherapy. TCRdb's table, derived via immunoSEQ multiplex PCR, lists solely in-frame clones and lacks some. The sample yields 3,400 or so clones, around 66% seen once. The sequencing here drew on tumor tissue, taken after IRX-2 immunotherapy. All receptors come from a human donor with breast cancer.

The chain recombines TRBV6-1 with TRBJ2-7; the D gene is possibly TRBD2 (6 bases). The CDR3 totals 15 residues. V lost 1 base to trimming and J lost 2 bases, with 12 bases between them. Germline CDR1 reads MNHNS; CDR2 reads SASEGT. The CDR3 is CASSEGGTRTYEQYV. Written as DNA, the CDR3 is TGTGCCAGCAGTGAAGGAGGGACTCGTACCTACGAGCAGTACGTC.

CDR3 DNA sequence: TGTGCCAGTAGTCACAGGGAGTTTGGAGATACGCAGTATTTT. This codes for CASSHREFGDTQYF. This chain links TRBV19 with TRBJ2-3, with D possibly TRBD1 on 6 matching bases. V was clipped by 5 bases and J by 5 bases, with 14 bases between them. Germline V gene lookup returns CDR1 LNHDA and CDR2 SQIVND (reference sequence). The CDR3 runs 14 residues.

V usage is TRBV30 and J usage is TRBJ2-7; 8 bases match TRBD1. With 4 bases clipped from V and 5 bases from J, the junction kept 7 bases outside the gene matches. The CDR3 runs to 13 residues. The V gene's germline CDR1 is GTSNPN and CDR2 SVGIG (reference sequence). CDR3 amino acids: CAWIGQGENEQYV. DNA for the CDR3: TGTGCCTGGATAGGACAGGGTGAAAACGAGCAGTACGTC.

The CDR3 here is CASSRRDSDYGYTF. Written as DNA, the CDR3 is TGTGCCAGCTCAAGACGGGACAGCGACTATGGCTACACCTTC. The chain joins TRBV18 to TRBJ1-2; 7 bases match TRBD1. This CDR3 contains 14 residues. J was trimmed by 3 bases and V by 5 bases; bases with no gene match: 6. CDR1 and CDR2 (germline): KGHSH, LQKENI.

By sample share, this clone is large. The DNA of the CDR3 is TGTGCCAGCAGCACACTGCCCAGCAAAGGATATAATTCACCCCTCCACTTT. Translating gives CASSTLPSKGYNSPLHF. The chain couples TRBV11-3 to TRBJ1-6; D unresolved. This CDR3 contains 17 residues. The ends were cut back, 5 bases at V and 4 bases at J, with 18 bases in the middle. CDR1 and CDR2 from the germline V gene are SGHNT and YENEEA.

The chain carries TRBV28 and TRBJ1-6; no firm D call. Germline values: CDR1 MDHEN, CDR2 SYDVKM. V was clipped by 2 bases and J by 10 bases, with 12 bases between them. The CDR3 runs 14 residues. The CDR3 region has the DNA TGTGCCAGCAGTTTAGGCCTCTCATCCTCACCCCTCCACTTT. Its protein product is CASSLGLSSSPLHF.

This clone has just a few counts. The V gene is TRBV6-8, the J gene TRBJ2-7; TRBD1 aligns across 10 bases. V lost 4 bases to trimming and J lost 3 bases; unmatched junction nucleotides: 6. This CDR3 comprises 15 residues. Germline V gives CDR1 MNHGY, CDR2 SAAAGT. The CDR3 coding sequence is TGTGCCAGCAGTTCGGCCGGGACAGGGGTCTACGAGCAGTACTTC. This gives the protein CASSSAGTGVYEQYF.

This chain uses TRBV6-8 with TRBJ2-1, with D maybe TRBD2 (5 bases). Trimming cost V 6 bases and J 9 bases, with 12 bases left between them. This CDR3 comprises 12 residues. Per germline, CDR1 MNHGY and CDR2 SAAAGT. CDR3 sequence (DNA): TGTGCCAGCAGCGAGGGTGACTTTGAGCAGTTCTTC. Protein sequence: CASSEGDFEQFF.

This clone has just one count. The chain links TRBV11-3 to TRBJ1-1; 9 nucleotides agree with TRBD1. The CDR3 consists of 14 residues. Germline V gives CDR1 SGHNT, CDR2 YENEEA. With V trimmed by 3 bases and J by 5 bases, 4 bases remained unmatched. The CDR3 loop reads CASSFTGGRTEAFF. As DNA, the CDR3 is TGTGCCAGCAGCTTCACAGGGGGCAGAACTGAAGCTTTCTTT.